This T cell receptor (beta chain) is drawn from a study of T cells after yellow fever vaccination. Study-wide findings and caveats: Although the secondary response was weaker, it peaked faster, at day 5 versus 15.

Trimming removed 2 bases from V and 5 bases from J, with 9 bases in between. Germline values: CDR1 SGHTA, CDR2 FQGNSA. The CDR3 totals 13 residues. A universal primer site and UMIs were added as TCR cDNA was made by 5'RACE template switching. TCRdb re-analysed the 5' RACE reads in MiXCR, keeping a single row per CDR3 protein. Of 500,000 to 650,000 distinct CDR3 sequences in the sample, around 12% are singletons; the top ten hold about 15%. This clonotype was recorded at least ten times. Its antigen is unknown. The rearrangement links TRBV7-2 to TRBJ2-5, with no clear D. The specimen was PBMCs, collected on the day of the yellow fever booster vaccination. The TCR was taken from a man aged 25-40 years who received the YFV17D yellow fever vaccine. The CDR3 bases are TGTGCCAGCAGCTTAATTACAATGGAGACCCAGTACTTC. Translation: CASSLITMETQYF. The whole variable domain, filled in from reference TRBV7-2 and TRBJ2-5, reads GAGVSQSPSNKVTEKGKDVELRCDPISGHTALYWYRQSLGQGLEFLIYFQGNSAPDKSGLPSDRFSAERTGGSVSTLTIQRTQQEDSAVYLCASSLITMETQYFGPGTRLLVL.